A selection of T cell receptor beta chains follows, all from one sample in a study of T cell responses to AZD1222 COVID-19 vaccine. The assay was immunoSEQ multiplex PCR, and TCRdb's table has in-frame clones only and misses some. Found here are about 110,000 clones, about 94% of them singletons; the top ten hold around 2.8%. The source material was peripheral blood, sampled 28 days after the second AZD1222 dose. These receptors all stem from an adult who received the AZD1222 COVID-19 vaccine. CDR3s include the opening cysteine and the closing phenylalanine or tryptophan. A D gene is named only where the DNA matches it firmly. The listing skips clone size in some rows; elsewhere it reads once, few, many or a size class.

D: TRBD1
J: TRBJ1-2
size: NA
V: TRBV7-2
CDR3: CASSQGGFGYGYTF
DNA: TGTGCCAGCAGTCAAGGGGGCTTCGGCTATGGCTACACCTTC

D: NA
J: TRBJ2-2
size: once
V: TRBV3-1/TRBV3-2
CDR3: CASSPRVSVAGELFF
DNA: TGTGCCAGCAGCCCCCGAGTCAGCGTAGCCGGGGAGCTGTTTTTT

D: TRBD1
J: TRBJ2-4
size: few
V: TRBV27
CDR3: CASAQGLTTTAKNIQYF
DNA: TGTGCCAGCGCACAGGGGTTGACTACGACGGCCAAAAACATTCAGTACTTC

D: NA
J: TRBJ2-3
size: NA
V: TRBV5-1
CDR3: CASSPSTVLGTDTQYF
DNA: TGCGCCAGCAGCCCGTCTACGGTCCTTGGCACAGATACGCAGTATTTT

D: NA
J: TRBJ1-6
size: NA
V: TRBV10-1
CDR3: CATPSSYNSPLHF
DNA: TGCGCCACCCCGAGCTCCTATAATTCACCCCTCCACTTT

D: NA
J: TRBJ1-5
size: NA
V: TRBV23-1
CDR3: CASSQSSQTREQGNQPQHF
DNA: TGCGCCAGCAGTCAATCCTCCCAAACAAGGGAACAAGGCAATCAGCCCCAGCATTTT

D: TRBD1
J: TRBJ2-4
size: few
V: TRBV4-1
CDR3: CASGTGEDIQYF
DNA: TGCGCCAGCGGGACAGGGGAAGACATTCAGTACTTC

D: NA
J: TRBJ1-2
size: once
V: TRBV29-1
CDR3: CSVEGGGGVANYGYTF
DNA: TGCAGCGTTGAGGGTGGCGGCGGGGTCGCTAACTATGGCTACACCTTC

D: TRBD1
J: TRBJ1-1
size: NA
V: TRBV19
CDR3: CASSSLTGSTEAFF
DNA: TGTGCCAGTAGCTCCTTGACAGGGTCCACTGAAGCTTTCTTT

D: NA
J: TRBJ1-1
size: NA
V: TRBV2
CDR3: CASNPNTEAFF
DNA: TGTGCCAGCAACCCGAACACTGAAGCTTTCTTT

D: NA
J: TRBJ2-7
size: NA
V: TRBV27
CDR3: CASSFTAGAGSSYEQYF
DNA: TGTGCCAGCAGTTTCACTGCCGGGGCAGGTAGTTCCTACGAGCAGTACTTC

D: TRBD2
J: TRBJ2-1
size: NA
V: TRBV3-1/TRBV3-2
CDR3: CASSQDWLAGRSSYNEQFF
DNA: TGTGCCAGCAGCCAAGATTGGCTAGCGGGAAGAAGCTCCTACAATGAGCAGTTCTTC

D: NA
J: TRBJ1-6
size: NA
V: TRBV5-1
CDR3: CASSTQGGDNSPLHF
DNA: TGCGCCAGCAGCACCCAGGGAGGGGATAATTCACCCCTCCACTTT

D: NA
J: TRBJ1-2
size: once
V: TRBV11-2
CDR3: CASSPLWDANYGYTF
DNA: TGTGCCAGCAGCCCTCTATGGGACGCTAACTATGGCTACACCTTC

D: NA
J: TRBJ1-3
size: NA
V: TRBV3-1/TRBV3-2
CDR3: CASSQGLGATIYF
DNA: TGTGCCAGCAGCCAAGGATTAGGGGCCACCATATATTTT

D: NA
J: TRBJ2-2
size: NA
V: TRBV24-1
CDR3: CATSEARVPGELFF
DNA: TGTGCCACCAGTGAGGCCAGGGTTCCCGGGGAGCTGTTTTTT

D: TRBD1
J: TRBJ1-5
size: NA
V: TRBV2
CDR3: CASRQGVSQPQHF
DNA: TGTGCCAGCAGACAGGGGGTAAGTCAGCCCCAGCATTTT

D: NA
J: TRBJ2-1
size: NA
V: TRBV5-1
CDR3: CASRLGAFSNEQFF
DNA: TGCGCCAGCAGACTGGGGGCCTTCAGCAATGAGCAGTTCTTC

D: TRBD1
J: TRBJ2-7
size: NA
V: TRBV2
CDR3: CASSETGTGVAEQYF
DNA: TGTGCCAGCAGTGAAACCGGGACAGGGGTGGCCGAGCAGTACTTC

D: TRBD2
J: TRBJ2-1
size: NA
V: TRBV29-1
CDR3: CSVGTLLAGAYNEQFF
DNA: TGCAGCGTTGGGACCCTACTAGCGGGAGCTTACAATGAGCAGTTCTTC

D: NA
J: TRBJ2-7
size: once
V: TRBV6-5
CDR3: CASSYSIGVTYEQYF
DNA: TGTGCCAGCAGTTACTCGATAGGGGTAACTTACGAGCAGTACTTC

D: NA
J: TRBJ1-3
size: NA
V: TRBV29-1
CDR3: CSVSQSVPGDTIYF
DNA: TGCAGCGTATCCCAATCGGTTCCCGGGGACACCATATATTTT

D: NA
J: TRBJ2-1
size: NA
V: TRBV9
CDR3: CASTPRAYSYNEQFF
DNA: TGTGCCAGCACCCCGAGGGCTTACTCTTACAATGAGCAGTTCTTC

D: NA
J: TRBJ2-1
size: NA
V: TRBV27
CDR3: CASSLYRGDDNEQFF
DNA: TGTGCCAGCAGTTTATATAGGGGAGACGACAATGAGCAGTTCTTC

D: TRBD2
J: TRBJ2-3
size: NA
V: TRBV5-1
CDR3: CASIGTTSGGDTQYF
DNA: TGCGCCAGCATCGGGACTACCTCCGGGGGAGATACGCAGTATTTT

D: TRBD1
J: TRBJ1-2
size: once
V: TRBV29-1
CDR3: CSAIPGQGLSYGYTF
DNA: TGCAGCGCAATACCGGGACAGGGACTTTCGTATGGCTACACCTTC

D: NA
J: TRBJ1-1
size: NA
V: TRBV18
CDR3: CASSTNRENTEAFF
DNA: TGTGCCAGCTCTACCAACAGGGAAAACACTGAAGCTTTCTTT

D: NA
J: TRBJ1-2
size: NA
V: TRBV11-2
CDR3: CASSLVPPNYGYTF
DNA: TGTGCCAGCAGCTTAGTTCCCCCAAACTATGGCTACACCTTC